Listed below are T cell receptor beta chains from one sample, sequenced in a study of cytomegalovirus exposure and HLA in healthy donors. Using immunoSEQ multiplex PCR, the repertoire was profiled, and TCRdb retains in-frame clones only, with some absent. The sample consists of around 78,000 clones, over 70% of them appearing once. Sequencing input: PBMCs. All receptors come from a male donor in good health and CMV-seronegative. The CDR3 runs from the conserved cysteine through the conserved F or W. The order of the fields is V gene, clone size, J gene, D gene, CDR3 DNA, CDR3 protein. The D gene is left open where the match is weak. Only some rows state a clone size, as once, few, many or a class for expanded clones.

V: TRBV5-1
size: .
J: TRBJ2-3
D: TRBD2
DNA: TGCGCCAGCAGCTTGCCAGCGGGAGAGCCAGATACGCAGTATTTT
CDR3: CASSLPAGEPDTQYF

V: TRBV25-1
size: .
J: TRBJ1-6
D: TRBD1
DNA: TGTGCCAGCCATCAGGGGGCCAATTCACCCCTCCACTTT
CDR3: CASHQGANSPLHF

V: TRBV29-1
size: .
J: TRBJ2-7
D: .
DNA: TGCAGCGTCGCTACAGGGAGCGAGCAGTACTTC
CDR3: CSVATGSEQYF

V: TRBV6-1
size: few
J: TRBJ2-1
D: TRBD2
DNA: TGTGCCAGCAGTGACCGGACTAGCGCCGACAATGAGCAGTTCTTC
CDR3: CASSDRTSADNEQFF

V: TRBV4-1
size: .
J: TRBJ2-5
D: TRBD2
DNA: TGCGCCAGCAGCCAAGACTCAGCGGGAGGGTTTTGGACCCAGTACTTC
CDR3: CASSQDSAGGFWTQYF

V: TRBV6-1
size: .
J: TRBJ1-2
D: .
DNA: TGTGCCAGCAGTGATAGGAGAAGGGGTTTCTATGGCTACACCTTC
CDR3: CASSDRRRGFYGYTF

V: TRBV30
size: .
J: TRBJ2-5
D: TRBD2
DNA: TGTGCCTGGAGTGTTTCTGGGGGTAGCGGGAGATTCCAGTACTTC
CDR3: CAWSVSGGSGRFQYF

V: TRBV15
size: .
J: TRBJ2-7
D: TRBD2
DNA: TGTGCCACCAGCGTAGGGCTAGCGGGAGTCGAGCAGTACTTC
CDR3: CATSVGLAGVEQYF

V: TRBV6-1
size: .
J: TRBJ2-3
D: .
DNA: TGTGCCAGCGGCTTGGCTCTGGAGACAGATACGCAGTATTTT
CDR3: CASGLALETDTQYF

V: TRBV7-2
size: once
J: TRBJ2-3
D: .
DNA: TGTGCCAGCAGCTTATCTCGGTTGGTGGGAGCGGGTGGAGATACGCAGTATTTT
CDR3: CASSLSRLVGAGGDTQYF

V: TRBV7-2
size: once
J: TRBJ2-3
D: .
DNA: TGTGCCAGCAGCTTAGGGGGGCGCACAGATACGCAGTATTTT
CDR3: CASSLGGRTDTQYF

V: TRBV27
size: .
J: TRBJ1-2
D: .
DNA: TGTGCCAGCAGTTCAGGATACTATGGCTACACCTTC
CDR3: CASSSGYYGYTF

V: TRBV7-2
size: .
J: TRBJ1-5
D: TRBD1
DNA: TGTGCCAGCAGCCCCGGACAGGGAAGGAATCAGCCCCAGCATTTT
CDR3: CASSPGQGRNQPQHF

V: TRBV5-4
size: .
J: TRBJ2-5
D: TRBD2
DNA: TGTGCCAGCAGCGACCGGACTAGCGCTCAAGAGACCCAGTACTTC
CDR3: CASSDRTSAQETQYF

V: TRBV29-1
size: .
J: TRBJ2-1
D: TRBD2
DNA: TGCAGCGGAGGGGATCTAGCGGTTCCTACTAATGAGCAGTTCTTC
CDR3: CSGGDLAVPTNEQFF

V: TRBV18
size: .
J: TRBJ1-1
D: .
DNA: TGTGCCAGCTCACTCCAGCGGGGGGACACTGAAGCTTTCTTT
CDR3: CASSLQRGDTEAFF

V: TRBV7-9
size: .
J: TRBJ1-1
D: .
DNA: TGTGCCAGCAGCTTAGAGTCGGGTGAAGCTTTCTTT
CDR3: CASSLESGEAFF

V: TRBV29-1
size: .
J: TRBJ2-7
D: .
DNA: TGCAGCGTTGAAAAACTGGGGGGTGGCGAGCAGTACTTC
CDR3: CSVEKLGGGEQYF

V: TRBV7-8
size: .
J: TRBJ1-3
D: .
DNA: TGTGCCAGCAGCTTACAACAGAGCTCTGGAAACACCATATATTTT
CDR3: CASSLQQSSGNTIYF

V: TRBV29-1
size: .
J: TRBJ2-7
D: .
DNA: TGCAGCGTTGCCCCTAGAGCGTCCTACGAGCAGTACTTC
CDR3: CSVAPRASYEQYF

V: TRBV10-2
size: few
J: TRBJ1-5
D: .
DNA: TGCGCCAGCGGGGGGTCGAGCCTCAATCAGCCCCAGCATTTT
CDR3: CASGGSSLNQPQHF

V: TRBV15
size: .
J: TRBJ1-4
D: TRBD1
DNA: TGTGCCACCAGCAAAGGCGACAGGGATACCAATGAAAAACTGTTTTTT
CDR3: CATSKGDRDTNEKLFF

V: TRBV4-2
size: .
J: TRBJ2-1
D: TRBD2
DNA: TGTGCCAGCAGCCGAAAGGGACTAGCGGGAGCGGACTCCGAGGCGTTCTTC
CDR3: CASSRKGLAGADSEAFF

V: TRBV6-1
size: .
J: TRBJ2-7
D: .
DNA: TGTGCCAGCAGTGAAGACGAAACCTGGGCAGGGTGGGACGAGCAGTACTTC
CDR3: CASSEDETWAGWDEQYF

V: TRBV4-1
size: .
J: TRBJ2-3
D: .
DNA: TGCGCCAGCAGCCGTCCTAGCACAGATACGCAGTATTTT
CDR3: CASSRPSTDTQYF

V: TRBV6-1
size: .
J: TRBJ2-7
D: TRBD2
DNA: TGTGCCAGCAGTGGGACTAGCGGTCGGTTGCGGTACGAGCAGTACTTC
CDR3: CASSGTSGRLRYEQYF

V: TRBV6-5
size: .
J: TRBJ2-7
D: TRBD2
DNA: TGTGCCAGCAGTTACGGGACTAGCTACGAGCAGTACTTC
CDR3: CASSYGTSYEQYF

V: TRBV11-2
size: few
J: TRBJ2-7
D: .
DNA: TGTGCCAGCAGTTTTAGCGGTTTCGCTGTGGGGTACGAGCAGTACTTC
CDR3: CASSFSGFAVGYEQYF

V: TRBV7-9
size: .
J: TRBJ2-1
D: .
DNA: TGTGCCAGCAGCTTATATAGGGGTGGAAGGAATGAGCAGTTCTTC
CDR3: CASSLYRGGRNEQFF

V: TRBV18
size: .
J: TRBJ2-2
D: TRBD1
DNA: TGTGCCAGCTCATCAACAGGGGGCACCGGGGAGCTGTTTTTT
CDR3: CASSSTGGTGELFF